Below, 17 T cell receptor beta chains from the same sample are listed, as sequenced in a study of blood T cell repertoires in COVID-19. TCRdb keeps only in-frame clones here, not all; method: immunoSEQ multiplex PCR. The sample consists of hundreds of thousands of clones, roughly four fifths of them appearing once. Sequencing was done on a sample of PBMCs or T cells enriched from blood (not recorded which). Source of these receptors: a man aged 25 to 40 with acute COVID-19.

The table lists this clone with a few counts. V usage is TRBV7-2 and J usage is TRBJ1-5; no clear D gene. Germline-derived CDR1 and CDR2 are SGHTA and FQGNSA. The CDR3 is 14 residues long. V lost 1 base, J lost 3 bases, and 7 bases lay in between. The CDR3 bases are TGTGCCAGCAGCTTAGGGAGGCTCAATCAGCCCCAGCATTTT. Its protein product is CASSLGRLNQPQHF. The full variable domain, with the rest looked up from reference TRBV7-2 and TRBJ1-5, is GAGVSQSPSNKVTEKGKDVELRCDPISGHTALYWYRQSLGQGLEFLIYFQGNSAPDKSGLPSDRFSAERTGGSVSTLTIQRTQQEDSAVYLCASSLGRLNQPQHFGDGTRLSIL.

The chain recombines TRBV5-4 with TRBJ1-1, with unresolved D. V was pared by 1 base and J by 7 bases, with 11 bases between. The CDR3 is 13 residues long. Germline CDR1 SGHNT, CDR2 YYREEE (reference sequence). The CDR3 DNA sequence: TGTGCCAGCAGCTTGAGCGGTATCATTGAAGCTTTCTTT. It is translated as CASSLSGIIEAFF.

This clone has a single count. The chain uses TRBV2 and TRBJ1-6; TRBD1 matches at 7 bases. The length of the CDR3 is 16 residues. J lost 0 bases, V lost 9 bases, and 8 bases had no gene match. Germline assignment: CDR1 SNHLY and CDR2 FYNNEI. DNA of the CDR3: TGTGCCAGTTCCGGACAGGTCGTCTCCTATAATTCACCCCTCCACTTT. Translated: CASSGQVVSYNSPLHF.

This clone showed up just a few times. The same CDR3 can be traced to other DNA sequences in this sample. The rearrangement links TRBV27 to TRBJ1-5; D not certain. This CDR3 has 14 residues. Trimming shortened V by 6 bases and J by 0 bases, and 9 bases separated the two germline ends. Germline V gives CDR1 MNHEY, CDR2 SMNVEV (reference sequence). CDR3 DNA sequence: TGTGCCAGCAGCCACAGAGATAGCAATCAGCCCCAGCATTTT. It encodes CASSHRDSNQPQHF.

This rearrangement joins TRBV24-1 to TRBJ2-2, with a tentative D call TRBD2 (6 bases). From germline, CDR1 is KGHDR and CDR2 SFDVKD. This CDR3 has 16 residues. Trimming left V 1 base short and J 5 bases short, with 13 bases between. In nucleotides, the CDR3 is TGTGCCACCAGTGATTTCGGCGGGGAGTTTACCGGGGAGCTGTTTTTT. It encodes CATSDFGGEFTGELFF.

V gene TRBV19 combines with J gene TRBJ1-5; TRBD1 matches at 9 bases. From germline, CDR1 is LNHDA and CDR2 SQIVND (reference sequence). This CDR3 has 16 residues. The junction had 5 bases not matched to a gene; V was cut back by 5 bases and J by 0 bases. The CDR3 region has the DNA TGTGCCAGTAGTGCGCAGGGACAGGGTAGCAATCAGCCCCAGCATTTT. Protein sequence: CASSAQGQGSNQPQHF.

V usage is TRBV5-1 and J usage is TRBJ2-3; TRBD1 is a possible D gene (5 bases). Deletions cut 1 base from V and 2 bases from J, with 11 bases between. Germline V gives CDR1 SGHRS, CDR2 YFSETQ. This CDR3 is 15 amino acids long. In DNA, the CDR3 is TGCGCCAGCAGCTTGAGACAGAGTATCACAGATACGCAGTATTTT. Amino acids: CASSLRQSITDTQYF.

This rearrangement joins TRBV28 to TRBJ1-2; the D is unclear. V lost 8 bases and J lost 0, with 7 bases in between. The CDR3 contains 12 residues. CDR1 and CDR2 (germline): MDHEN, SYDVKM. CDR3 region: CASAGTNYGYTF. In nucleotides, the CDR3 is TGTGCCAGCGCCGGGACTAACTATGGCTACACCTTC.

V gene TRBV4-1 combines with J gene TRBJ2-3, with a possible D match to TRBD1 (5 bases). CDR3 length: 17 residues. Per the germline V gene, CDR1 is MGHRA and CDR2 is YSYEKL. With 0 bases removed from V and 2 bases from J, the gap between germline ends came to 15 bases. The CDR3 sequence: CASSQDSGLLFTDTQYF. For the CDR3, the DNA is TGCGCCAGCAGCCAAGATTCAGGGCTTCTTTTCACAGATACGCAGTATTTT.

The CDR3 loop is CASSDLRGANVLTF. The CDR3 DNA follows: TGCGCCAGCAGTGATCTTAGAGGGGCCAACGTCCTGACTTTC. This chain connects TRBV10-2 to TRBJ2-6, with unresolved D. The CDR3 has 14 amino acids. Germline-derived CDR1 and CDR2 are WSHSY and SAAADI. The V and J ends lost 3 bases and 4 bases respectively, with 7 bases between them.

The rearrangement links TRBV5-5 to TRBJ1-1, with TRBD1 identical over 8 bases. This CDR3 is 15 amino acids long. Unmatched junction bases numbered 9, after V lost 4 bases and J lost 4 bases. CDR1 is SGHKS and CDR2 is YYEKEE in the germline V gene (reference sequence). The CDR3 nucleotides are TGTGCCAGCAGCCTATACGGGACAGGAGGCACTGAAGCTTTCTTT. Residues: CASSLYGTGGTEAFF.

V is TRBV3-1 (or the pseudogene TRBV3-2) and J is TRBJ2-7; a weak D match, TRBD1 (5 bases). CDR1 and CDR2 from the germline V gene are LGHDT and YNNKEL (reference sequence). CDR3 length equals 14 residues. V gave up 4 bases and J gave up 5 bases, with 15 bases separating them. This CDR3 reads CASSPRWGLNEQYV. The CDR3 DNA reads as TGTGCCAGCAGCCCGAGGTGGGGCCTAAACGAGCAGTACGTC.

The chain uses TRBV10-3 and TRBJ2-5; 10 bases agree with TRBD2. The CDR3 runs 16 residues. Germline V CDR1 and CDR2: ENHRY, SYGVKD. V lost 6 bases and J lost 2; bases outside the gene matches: 9. The CDR3 coding sequence is TGTGCCATCAGCCCCCCCCCTAGCGGGGGACAAGAGACCCAGTACTTC. Its translation is CAISPPPSGGQETQYF.

The V and J genes are TRBV19 and TRBJ1-2, with 7 bases that match TRBD1. V was clipped by 5 bases and J by 7 bases; unmatched bases: 13. Germline lookup yields CDR1 LNHDA and CDR2 SQIVND (reference sequence). The CDR3 is 15 residues long. The CDR3 DNA sequence: TGTGCCAGTAGTCCCTCCGGACAGGCTTATTTTGGCTACACCTTC. Amino acid sequence: CASSPSGQAYFGYTF.

The chain links TRBV5-1 to TRBJ2-5; tentative D call: TRBD2 (5 bases). The germline gives CDR1 SGHRS, CDR2 YFSETQ. V was pared by 0 bases and J by 0 bases, with 9 bases between. The CDR3 length is 15 residues. The CDR3 spells CASSLGESHQETQYF. The CDR3, as DNA: TGCGCCAGCAGCTTGGGGGAGAGCCACCAAGAGACCCAGTACTTC.

The chain is built from TRBV5-4 and TRBJ2-1; 14 bases agree with TRBD2. With 5 bases clipped from V and 4 bases from J, the junction kept 8 bases outside the gene matches. The V gene's germline CDR1 is SGHNT and CDR2 YYREEE (reference sequence). The CDR3 is made up of 17 amino acids. The CDR3 bases are TGTGCCAGCAGGATGGGGACTAGCGGGGGACTATACAATGAGCAGTTCTTC. This sequence encodes CASRMGTSGGLYNEQFF.

This clone has only a few counts. V is TRBV2 and J is TRBJ1-5, with D maybe TRBD1 (6 bases). This CDR3 has 16 residues. V was cut by 8 bases and J by 1 base, with 18 bases left in between. Germline loops: CDR1 SNHLY, CDR2 FYNNEI. DNA for the CDR3: TGTGCCAGCGGCGATCTACAGGGACACAGCAATCAGCCCCAGCATTTT. This sequence encodes CASGDLQGHSNQPQHF.